Sequencing of this T cell receptor beta chain was carried out in a study of blood T cell repertoires in COVID-19. Study background: The cDNA or gDNA used as material had been derived from T cells, B-cell-depleted T cells, or PBMCs.

Turning to this clone: This sample also contains other DNA sequences that code for the same CDR3.

Original handling: Amplified reference gene primers provided the basis for estimating nucleated cell counts. Generated by immunoSEQ multiplex PCR, the TCRdb table keeps only in-frame clones and is missing some. The V and J calls and clone size come from that table; D and trimming were worked out from the DNA. The data show about 150,000 clones, 80% to 90% seen once. The CDR3 is made up of 14 amino acids. V shed 0 bases and J 4 bases; nucleotides not matched to a gene: 3. The germline gives CDR1 SGHRS, CDR2 YFSETQ. The sequenced material came from peripheral blood. The gene calls are TRBV5-1 and TRBJ1-2; 7 bases match TRBD1. This TCR was recovered from a woman aged 55-75 years with COVID-19, enrolled during active disease. CDR3 region: CASSLDPGGYGYTF. Here the CDR3 DNA reads TGCGCCAGCAGCTTGGATCCAGGGGGCTATGGCTACACCTTC. The full variable domain, rest sourced from reference TRBV5-1 and TRBJ1-2, is KAGVTQTPRYLIKTRGQQVTLSCSPISGHRSVSWYQQTPGQGLQFLFEYFSETQRNKGNFPGRFSGRQFSNSRSEMNVSTLELGDSALYLCASSLDPGGYGYTFGSGTRLTVV.